The source of this TCR beta chain is a study of PD-1 blockade in classical Hodgkin lymphoma (dated by TCRdb to 2019 to 2021). Looking at the study overall: Nivolumab dosing was 3 mg/kg intravenously every 2 weeks, continuing until either disease progression or unacceptable toxicity. The study used TCR beta sequencing and CyTOF to define a peripheral blood immune signature of response to PD-1 blockade in classical Hodgkin lymphoma.

The paper's findings and limits, for the study overall: Newly diagnosed patients were reported to have lower baseline TCR diversity than healthy donors, and relapsed/refractory patients were reported to have lower baseline TCR diversity still. Lower diversity was observed in patients in whom nivolumab was started less than 1 year after ASCT, and these patients were excluded from later analyses so that confounding by immune reconstitution would be avoided. The study was limited to a single clinical trial cohort, and causes of repertoire differences, possibly disease activity or prior therapy, remained undefined. Trial patients achieving complete response had baseline diversity similar to newly diagnosed patients, whereas partial responders and progressors had significantly lower diversity. CD4+ but not CD8+ TCR diversity rose significantly by C4D1 (p=0.0027 vs p=0.16), most apparent in complete responders (p=0.02).

From the cysteine up to the phenylalanine, the CDR3 has a length of 15 residues. Only the CDR3 region is kept as DNA, spanning 45 bases read in frame from base 1. According to the germline V gene, CDR1 reads ENHRY and CDR2 reads SYGVKD. V and J are truncated by 5 bases and 0 bases respectively, leaving an intervening sequence of 14 bases. The time point label for this specimen denotes: cycle 1 day 1 (C1D1), immediately before nivolumab initiation. All trial patients had relapsed after autologous stem cell transplantation, with cohorts A, B and C differing in prior brentuximab vedotin exposure. Using a Miltenyi CD8+ T cell isolation kit, CD8+ T cells were purified from thawed PBMCs through magnetic negative selection. The trial cohort was composed of 55 to 65 patients with relapsed/refractory classical Hodgkin lymphoma, for whom complete response, partial response or progressive disease was recorded as best overall response. Trial patients were treated with single-agent nivolumab in the multi-cohort phase II CheckMate 205 trial. Best overall response was determined by an independent review committee according to the 2007 International Working Group response criteria. Trial PBMCs were obtained immediately prior to nivolumab initiation (C1D1) and on therapy at cycle 2 day 1 and cycle 4 day 1. Peripheral blood was collected in 8 mL Vacutainer Cell Preparation Tubes, from which PBMCs were isolated by centrifugation and then cryopreserved. Purified CD4+ and CD8+ fractions were prepared only for cases where an additional PBMC sample was available. Magnetically labelled cells were removed on LS columns in a quadroMACS separator, and the flow-through was retained as the purified fraction.

With regard to this clone: This clone's antigen is unknown. Base qualities are not at hand, and no much larger clone is one base apart.

Genomic DNA was extracted with the Qiagen DNeasy kit from unsorted PBMCs and from negatively selected CD4+ and CD8+ fractions. Amplification of TCR beta CDR3 regions was done by immunoSEQ multiplex PCR with primers that anneal to V and J segments. Amplification bias was minimized using a synthetic immune receptor repertoire, and residual bias was removed computationally after sequencing. The original pipeline was this. Repertoire diversity was quantified as the Shannon entropy index using custom Python scripts. Unsorted, CD4+ and CD8+ repertoires were analyzed separately, except for combined analyses in which CD4+ and CD8+ sequences were merged in silico. A clone was considered expanded if an increase in frequency of at least 2-fold after treatment relative to C1D1 was found, and a pseudocount of 0.5 was applied to clones undetected at baseline. Singleton clones were defined as clones with 0 or 1 copy at C1D1, and non-singleton clones were defined as clones with 2 or more copies. Clones expanded in unsorted samples were labelled as CD4+, CD8+ or unknown by matching protein sequences in sorted samples from the same patient. Wilcoxon tests were applied to paired samples to test diversity changes from C1D1 to C4D1. The immuneACCESS repertoire file appears here via TCRdb, limited to in-frame rearrangements. These files lack a portion of the clones; in checked studies, under half of the deficit traces to unresolved V genes, and the cause of the others is not known. V and J calls and clone size are as listed in that table; D and trimming were resolved from the DNA. Present in this sample are about 27,000 clones, 80% to 90% of which were seen just once. Over 6.5% of the sample is in the top ten clones.

Sample: CD8+ T cells from blood, taken at baseline. The clonotype comes from a human donor with classical Hodgkin lymphoma. The chain employs TRBV10-3 and TRBJ2-7; the best D guess is TRBD2, with 6 bases matching. DNA sequence: TGTGCCATCAGTATCTCCCTGGGAGGCTCCTACGAGCAGTACTTC. This is translated as CAISISLGGSYEQYF.